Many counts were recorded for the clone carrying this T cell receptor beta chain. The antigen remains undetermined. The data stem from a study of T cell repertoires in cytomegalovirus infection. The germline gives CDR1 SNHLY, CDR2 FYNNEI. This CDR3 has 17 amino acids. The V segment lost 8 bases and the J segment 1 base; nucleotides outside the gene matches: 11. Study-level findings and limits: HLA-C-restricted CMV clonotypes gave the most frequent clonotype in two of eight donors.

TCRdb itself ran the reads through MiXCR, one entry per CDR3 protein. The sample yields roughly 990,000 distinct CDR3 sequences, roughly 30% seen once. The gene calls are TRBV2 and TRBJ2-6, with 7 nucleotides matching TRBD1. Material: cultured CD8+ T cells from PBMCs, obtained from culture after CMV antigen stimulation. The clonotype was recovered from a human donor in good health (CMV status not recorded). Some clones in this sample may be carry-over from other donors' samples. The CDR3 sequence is CASSLRGGRSGANVLTF. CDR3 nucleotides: TGTGCCAGCTCCTTGCGAGGGGGCAGATCTGGGGCCAACGTCCTGACTTTC.